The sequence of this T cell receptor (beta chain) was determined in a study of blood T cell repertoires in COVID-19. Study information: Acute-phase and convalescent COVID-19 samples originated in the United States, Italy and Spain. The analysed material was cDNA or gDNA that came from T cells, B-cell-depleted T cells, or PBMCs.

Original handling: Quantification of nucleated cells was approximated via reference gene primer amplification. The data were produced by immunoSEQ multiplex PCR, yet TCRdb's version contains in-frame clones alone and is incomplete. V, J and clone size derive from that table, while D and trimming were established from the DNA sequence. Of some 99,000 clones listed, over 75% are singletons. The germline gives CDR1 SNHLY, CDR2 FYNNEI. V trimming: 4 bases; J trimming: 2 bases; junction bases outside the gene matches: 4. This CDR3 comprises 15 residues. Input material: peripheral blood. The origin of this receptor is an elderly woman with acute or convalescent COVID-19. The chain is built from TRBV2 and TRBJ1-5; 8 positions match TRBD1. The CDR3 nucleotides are TGTGCCAGCAGTGCAACAGGGGGAGGCAATCAGCCCCAGCATTTT. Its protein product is CASSATGGGNQPQHF.